The T cell receptor beta chain described here comes from a study of identical twins. Regarding the study as a whole: In monozygotic twins, models underestimated the sharing of out-of-frame TCR alpha. Zero-insertion results could be subject to partial confounding by invariant MAIT and iNKT cells.

This clonotype was seen more than once but under ten times. Its cognate antigen is unknown. J was trimmed by 5 bases and V by 4 bases; bases with no gene match: 7. Germline values: CDR1 MNHEY, CDR2 SMNVEV (reference sequence). There are 15 residues in the CDR3. Each CDR3 protein is one row after TCRdb ran MiXCR on the 5' RACE reads. The repertoire has some 630,000 distinct CDR3 sequences, roughly 7.1% of them found once; the top ten carry approximately 1.5%. Separately, the same data were catalogued under a study of yellow fever vaccine responses in identical twins. That report notes: On the reported evidence, twins' vaccine T cell responses seemed partly convergent and partly personalized.

The sample was PBMCs. V is TRBV27 and J is TRBJ2-3, with 9 bases lining up with TRBD2. The receptor's source is a young woman in good health. CDR3 in amino acids: CASSSRGRALDTQYF. The CDR3 DNA sequence: TGTGCCAGCAGTTCTCGCGGGAGGGCTCTAGATACGCAGTATTTT.